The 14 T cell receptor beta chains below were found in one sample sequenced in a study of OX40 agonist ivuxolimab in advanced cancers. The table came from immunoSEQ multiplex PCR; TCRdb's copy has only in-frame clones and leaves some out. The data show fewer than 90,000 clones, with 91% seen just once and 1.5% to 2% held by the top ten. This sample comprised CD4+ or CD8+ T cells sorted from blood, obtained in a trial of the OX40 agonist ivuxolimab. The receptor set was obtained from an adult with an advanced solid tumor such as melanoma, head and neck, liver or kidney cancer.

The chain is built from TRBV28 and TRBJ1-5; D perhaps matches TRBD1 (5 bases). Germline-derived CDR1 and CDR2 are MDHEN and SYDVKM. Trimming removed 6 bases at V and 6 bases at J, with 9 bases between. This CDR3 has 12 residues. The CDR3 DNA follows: TGTGCCAGCAGGGGGCCCACTCAGCCCCAGCATTTT. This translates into CASRGPTQPQHF.

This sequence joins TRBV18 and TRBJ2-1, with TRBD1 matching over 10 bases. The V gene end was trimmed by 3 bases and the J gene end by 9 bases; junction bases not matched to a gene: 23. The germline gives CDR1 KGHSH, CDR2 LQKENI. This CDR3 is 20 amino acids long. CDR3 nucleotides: TGTGCCAGCTCACCGGGTCCGGGACAGGGGACCCAAAAGGGGTTGGGTGAGCAGTTCTTC. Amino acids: CASSPGPGQGTQKGLGEQFF.

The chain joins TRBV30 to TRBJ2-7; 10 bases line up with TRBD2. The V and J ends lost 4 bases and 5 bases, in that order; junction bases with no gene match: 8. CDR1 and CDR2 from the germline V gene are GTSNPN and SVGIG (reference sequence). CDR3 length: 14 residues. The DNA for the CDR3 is TGTGCCTGGATGGACCCTAGCGGGAGCCACGAGCAGTACTTC. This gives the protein CAWMDPSGSHEQYF.

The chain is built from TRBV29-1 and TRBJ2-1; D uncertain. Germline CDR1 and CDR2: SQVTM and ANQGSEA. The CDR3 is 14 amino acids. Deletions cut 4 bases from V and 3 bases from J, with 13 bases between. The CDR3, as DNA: TGCAGCGTTGTAGCCGTAGGAAACTACAATGAGCAGTTCTTC. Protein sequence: CSVVAVGNYNEQFF.

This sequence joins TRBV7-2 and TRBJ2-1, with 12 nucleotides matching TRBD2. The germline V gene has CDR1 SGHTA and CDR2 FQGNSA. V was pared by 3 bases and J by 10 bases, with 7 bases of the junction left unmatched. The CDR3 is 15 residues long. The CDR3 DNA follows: TGTGCCAGCAGCTTCGGGACTAGCGGGCCACAAGAGCAGTTCTTC. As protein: CASSFGTSGPQEQFF.

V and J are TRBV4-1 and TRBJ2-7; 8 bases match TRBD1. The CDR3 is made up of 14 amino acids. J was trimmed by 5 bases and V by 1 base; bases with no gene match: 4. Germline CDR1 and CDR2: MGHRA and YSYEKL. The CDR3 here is CASSQGTGQNEQYF. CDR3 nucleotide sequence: TGCGCCAGCAGCCAAGGGACAGGGCAGAACGAGCAGTACTTC.

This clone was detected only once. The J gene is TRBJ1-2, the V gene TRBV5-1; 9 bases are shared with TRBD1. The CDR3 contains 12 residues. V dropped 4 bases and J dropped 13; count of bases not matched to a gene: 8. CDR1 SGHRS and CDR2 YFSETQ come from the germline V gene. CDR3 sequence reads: CASSPGTGPATF. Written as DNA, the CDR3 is TGCGCCAGCAGCCCGGGGACAGGGCCCGCCACCTTC.

CDR3 sequence reads: CASSQAAGGPYEQYF. The CDR3 coding sequence is TGCGCCAGCAGCCAAGCTGCGGGAGGCCCCTACGAGCAGTACTTC. The chain has TRBV4-1 and TRBJ2-5; 8 bases match TRBD2. Judging by the DNA end, TRBJ2-7 fits better; the J call may be wrong. CDR3 length equals 15 residues. The germline V gene has CDR1 MGHRA and CDR2 YSYEKL.

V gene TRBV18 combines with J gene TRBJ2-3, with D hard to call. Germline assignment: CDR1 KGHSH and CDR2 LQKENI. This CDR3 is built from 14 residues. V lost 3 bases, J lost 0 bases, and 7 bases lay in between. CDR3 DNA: TGTGCCAGCTCACCGTGGGTTAGCACAGATACGCAGTATTTT. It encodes CASSPWVSTDTQYF.

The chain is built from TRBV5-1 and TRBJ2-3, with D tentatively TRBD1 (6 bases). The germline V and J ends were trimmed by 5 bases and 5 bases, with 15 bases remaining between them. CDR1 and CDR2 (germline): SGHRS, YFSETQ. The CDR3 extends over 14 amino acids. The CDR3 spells CASRSQGQRDTQYF. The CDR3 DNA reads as TGCGCCAGCAGAAGCCAGGGGCAAAGAGATACGCAGTATTTT.

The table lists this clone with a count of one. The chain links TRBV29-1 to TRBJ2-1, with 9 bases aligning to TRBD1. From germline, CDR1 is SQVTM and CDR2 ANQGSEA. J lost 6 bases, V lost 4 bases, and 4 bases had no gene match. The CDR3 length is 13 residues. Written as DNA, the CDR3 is TGCAGCGTTGTAGGACAGGGGCTCAATGAGCAGTTCTTC. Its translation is CSVVGQGLNEQFF.

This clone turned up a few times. CDR3 sequence (DNA): TGTGCCAGTAGTGGCTACAGGCGAAACATTCAGTACTTC. Its protein is CASSGYRRNIQYF. This sequence joins TRBV19 and TRBJ2-4; a weak D match, TRBD1 (5 bases). Germline V CDR1 and CDR2: LNHDA, SQIVND (reference sequence). V was shortened by 5 bases and J by 6 bases, with 11 bases between the two germline ends. The CDR3 consists of 13 residues.

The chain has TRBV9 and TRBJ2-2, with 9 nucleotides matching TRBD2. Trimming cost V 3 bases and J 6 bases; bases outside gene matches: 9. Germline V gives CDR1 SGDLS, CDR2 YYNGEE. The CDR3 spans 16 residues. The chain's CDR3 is CASSGRLAGIPGELFF. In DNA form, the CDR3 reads TGTGCCAGCAGCGGACGGCTAGCGGGAATACCCGGGGAGCTGTTTTTT.

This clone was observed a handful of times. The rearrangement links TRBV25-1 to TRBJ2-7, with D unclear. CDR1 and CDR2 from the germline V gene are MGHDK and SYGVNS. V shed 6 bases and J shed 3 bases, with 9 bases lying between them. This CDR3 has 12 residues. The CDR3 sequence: CASSHIGYEQYF. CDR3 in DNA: TGTGCCAGCAGCCATATAGGCTACGAGCAGTACTTC.